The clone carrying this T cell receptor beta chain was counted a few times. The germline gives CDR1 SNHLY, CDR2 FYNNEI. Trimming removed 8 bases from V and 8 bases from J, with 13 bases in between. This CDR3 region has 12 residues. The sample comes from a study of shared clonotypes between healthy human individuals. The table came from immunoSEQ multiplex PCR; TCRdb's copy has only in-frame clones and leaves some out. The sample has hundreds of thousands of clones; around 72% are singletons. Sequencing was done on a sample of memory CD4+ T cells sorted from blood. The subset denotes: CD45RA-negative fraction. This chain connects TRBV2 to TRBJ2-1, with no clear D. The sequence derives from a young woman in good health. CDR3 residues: CASWGRSHEQFF. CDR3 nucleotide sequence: TGTGCCAGCTGGGGAAGATCCCATGAGCAGTTCTTC. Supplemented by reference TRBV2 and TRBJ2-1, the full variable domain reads EPEVTQTPSHQVTQMGQEVILRCVPISNHLYFYWYRQILGQKVEFLVSFYNNEISEKSEIFDDQFSVERPDGSNFTLKIRSTKLEDSAMYFCASWGRSHEQFFGPGTRLTVL.